This T cell receptor beta chain was documented in a study of identical twins. Notes on the study in general: Insertion counts were lower in abundant cord blood beta clonotypes, a trend that memory repertoires did not show. Shared out-of-frame alpha sequences (those common to twins) showed excess low generation probability.

This clonotype came up a few times. Antigen specificity is unknown. Germline V gene lookup returns CDR1 SGHTA and CDR2 FQGNSA. This CDR3 comprises 13 residues. Trimming removed 3 bases from V and 7 bases from J, with 10 bases in between. Through template switching, a universal primer site was introduced, and the cDNA contained unique molecular identifiers. TCRdb passed the 5' RACE reads through MiXCR, listing each CDR3 protein once. The sample consists of about 890,000 distinct CDR3 sequences, 9% to 15% of them appearing once. These data also featured in a second study, about yellow fever vaccine responses in identical twins.

The chain joins TRBV7-2 to TRBJ2-1; weak D call: TRBD1 (6 bases). Sequencing was performed on PBMCs. The clonotype comes from a woman between 18 and 29 years old in good health. The CDR3 reads CASSFEGVNEQFF. CDR3 DNA: TGTGCCAGCAGCTTCGAGGGGGTTAATGAGCAGTTCTTC.